The 28 T cell receptor beta chains below all came from one sample that was sequenced in a study of shared T cell receptors in the human thymus. TCRdb's table, derived via immunoSEQ multiplex PCR, lists solely in-frame clones and lacks some. Counted here are approximately 580,000 clones, 75% to 85% occurring once; the ten biggest clones make up 0.013%. This sample was also put to use in a study of human thymus T cells.

Sequenced input: thymocytes. The receptors were gathered from a boy under three years old with a congenital heart defect.

J is TRBJ2-7 and V is TRBV23-1, with 7 bases identical to TRBD1. TRBV23-1 is designated an ORF whose function remains uncertain. The CDR3 totals 15 residues. The ends lost 2 bases at V and 2 bases at J; junction bases unmatched: 6. The CDR3 DNA is TGCGCCAGCAGTCAAAGGGGGCCCCTTACCTACGAGCAGTACTTC. It codes for CASSQRGPLTYEQYF.

This sequence joins TRBV30 and TRBJ2-1; D remains unclear. The length of the CDR3 is 12 residues. Trimming took 3 bases from V and 4 from J, leaving 7 bases between them. Germline CDR1 GTSNPN, CDR2 SVGIG (reference sequence). The DNA for the CDR3 is TGTGCCTGGAGCCCCAATTACAATGAGCAGTTCTTC. Its protein is CAWSPNYNEQFF.

The table lists this clone with a few counts. The V call is TRBV4-3, the J call TRBJ1-3, with D possibly TRBD1 on 6 matching bases. Germline V gene sequence: CDR1 LGHNA, CDR2 YSLEER. This CDR3 contains 13 residues. V was pared by 5 bases and J by 8 bases, with 13 bases between. CDR3 nucleotide sequence: TGCGCCAGCAGCGTCACCAGGGGTGACACCATATATTTT. Amino acids: CASSVTRGDTIYF.

This sequence joins TRBV6-1 and TRBJ2-7; perhaps TRBD1 as D (6 bases). V lost 5 bases and J 2 bases, leaving 13 bases between the germline ends. The germline V gene has CDR1 MNHNS and CDR2 SASEGT. This CDR3 has 14 amino acids. CDR3 sequence: CASSITGSTYEQYF. The DNA of the CDR3 is TGTGCCAGCAGTATAACAGGGTCGACCTACGAGCAGTACTTC.

V and J are TRBV4-3 and TRBJ2-7; 12 nucleotides align to TRBD2. This CDR3 comprises 20 residues. The germline gives CDR1 LGHNA, CDR2 YSLEER. Unmatched junction bases numbered 16, after V lost 0 bases and J lost 4 bases. Written as DNA, the CDR3 is TGCGCCAGCAGCCAAGATAGGGGAACTAGCGGGAGGTCCCTGGTTTACGAGCAGTACTTC. This translates into CASSQDRGTSGRSLVYEQYF.

This chain uses TRBV27 with TRBJ2-7; 8 bases map to TRBD1. This CDR3 spans 15 amino acids. V lost 7 bases, J lost 3 bases, and 11 bases stayed unmatched. The V gene's germline CDR1 is MNHEY and CDR2 SMNVEV (reference sequence). The CDR3 sequence: CASTPGQGLSYEQYF. Here the CDR3 DNA reads TGTGCCAGCACCCCCGGACAGGGTTTAAGCTACGAGCAGTACTTC.

In its sample, this clone was seen once. The rearrangement uses TRBV15 and TRBJ2-2; TRBD2 matches at 12 bases. J was trimmed by 5 bases and V by 0 bases; bases with no gene match: 4. CDR3 length: 17 residues. CDR1 is LNHNV, CDR2 YYDKDF, per germline (reference sequence). Here the CDR3 reads CATSRDSLAGGTGELFF. The DNA for the CDR3 is TGTGCCACCAGCAGAGATTCCCTAGCGGGAGGGACCGGGGAGCTGTTTTTT.

The genes are TRBV4-3 and TRBJ1-1, with 10 bases lining up with TRBD1. The CDR3 is 15 residues long. Germline assignment: CDR1 LGHNA and CDR2 YSLEER. The trim removed 1 base at V and 3 bases at J, leaving 2 bases unmatched. CDR3 DNA sequence: TGCGCCAGCAGCCAAGGGGACAGGGGCTACACTGAAGCTTTCTTT. Encoded protein: CASSQGDRGYTEAFF.

The chain has TRBV29-1 and TRBJ2-5; D unclear. The V end was cut by 4 bases, the J end by 7 bases, with 13 bases between. The CDR3 has 12 residues. Germline CDR1 reads SQVTM; CDR2 reads ANQGSEA. Written as DNA, the CDR3 is TGCAGCGTTGTGGCATCTTGGAGGACCCAGTACTTC. Translated: CSVVASWRTQYF. The variable domain in full, completed from reference TRBV29-1 and TRBJ2-5, reads SAVISQKPSRDICQRGTSLTIQCQVDSQVTMMFWYRQQPGQSLTLIATANQGSEATYESGFVIDKFPISRPNLTFSTLTVSNMSPEDSSIYLCSVVASWRTQYFGPGTRLLVL.

The chain links TRBV15 to TRBJ1-3; D is uncertain. The CDR3 loop spans 16 amino acids. The V gene lost 0 bases and the J gene lost 2 bases, with 11 bases spanning the gap. Germline-derived CDR1 and CDR2 are LNHNV and YYDKDF (reference sequence). This CDR3 reads CATSRESGRAGNTIYF. The CDR3 nucleotides are TGTGCCACCAGCAGAGAAAGCGGGAGGGCTGGAAACACCATATATTTT.

The rearrangement links TRBV6-4 to TRBJ2-3; possible D gene TRBD1, 6 bases. Trimming pared 4 bases from V and 2 bases from J, leaving 28 bases between. This CDR3 is built from 20 residues. Germline V gene sequence: CDR1 MRHNA, CDR2 SNTAGT. The CDR3 nucleotides read TGTGCCAGCAGTGTTCACAGGGCCTTGAAGGGGAAGGGCTTCACAGATACGCAGTATTTT. This translates into CASSVHRALKGKGFTDTQYF.

V is TRBV6-1 and J is TRBJ1-1, with 9 bases that match TRBD1. V gave up 6 bases and J gave up 1 base; unmatched junction bases: 3. Germline loops: CDR1 MNHNS, CDR2 SASEGT. The CDR3 contains 14 residues. The CDR3 reads CASRGQGSNTEAFF. The CDR3 coding sequence is TGTGCCAGCAGGGGACAGGGCTCGAACACTGAAGCTTTCTTT.

This chain uses TRBV5-8 with TRBJ1-5; D perhaps matches TRBD1 (5 bases). The germline V gene encodes CDR1 SGHTS and CDR2 YDEGEE. The V end was cut by 6 bases, the J end by 3 bases, with 22 bases between. The CDR3 spans 17 residues. CDR3 amino acids: CASTAKVGGTFNQPQHF. CDR3 DNA sequence: TGTGCCAGCACCGCTAAGGTAGGAGGGACCTTCAATCAGCCCCAGCATTTT.

This rearrangement joins TRBV25-1 to TRBJ2-5, with D possibly matching TRBD2 (5 bases). This CDR3 is built from 12 residues. Trimming removed 7 bases from V and 5 bases from J, with 11 bases in between. Germline V gene data show CDR1 as MGHDK and CDR2 as SYGVNS. The CDR3 here is CASTPWRETQYF. In DNA, the CDR3 is TGTGCCAGCACCCCCTGGAGGGAGACCCAGTACTTC.

The gene calls are TRBV10-3 and TRBJ2-1; TRBD2 matches at 9 bases. The length of the CDR3 is 15 residues. V was clipped by 10 bases and J by 0 bases; unmatched bases: 7. CDR1 and CDR2 from the germline V gene are ENHRY and SYGVKD. The CDR3 region is CATSGSGSSYNEQFF. The CDR3 nucleotides are TGTGCCACCTCCGGTAGCGGGAGCTCCTACAATGAGCAGTTCTTC.

The chain joins TRBV29-1 to TRBJ2-7; the D gene is possibly TRBD1 (6 bases). This CDR3 comprises 14 residues. V was pared by 4 bases and J by 3 bases, with 16 bases between. Germline CDR1 is SQVTM and CDR2 is ANQGSEA. The CDR3 coding sequence is TGCAGCGTTGGGGGAACCGGGACAAGCTACGAGCAGTACTTC. Translated, it gives CSVGGTGTSYEQYF.

The chain joins TRBV5-1 to TRBJ2-5; 7 positions agree with TRBD1. The V and J ends lost 4 bases and 5 bases, in that order; junction bases with no gene match: 11. This CDR3 comprises 15 residues. Germline lookup yields CDR1 SGHRS and CDR2 YFSETQ. CDR3 loop: CASSDDRAPEETQYF. The CDR3 DNA is TGCGCCAGCAGCGATGACAGGGCCCCTGAGGAGACCCAGTACTTC.

The rearrangement joins TRBV10-1 to TRBJ2-1, with 8 bases fitting TRBD2. Looked up from germline, CDR1 is WNHNN and CDR2 is SYGVQD (reference sequence). The junction had 22 bases not matched to a gene; V was cut back by 0 bases and J by 3 bases. The CDR3 runs 22 residues. The CDR3 nucleotides are TGCGCCAGCAGTGAGTCCCACATAGACGCGCACCATAGCGGGACCTACTACAATGAGCAGTTCTTC. As protein: CASSESHIDAHHSGTYYNEQFF.

This chain uses TRBV5-4 with TRBJ2-7; 9 bases match TRBD2. V trimming: 6 bases; J trimming: 6 bases; junction bases outside the gene matches: 10. Germline values: CDR1 SGHNT, CDR2 YYREEE (reference sequence). The CDR3 is 14 amino acids. CDR3 nucleotide sequence: TGTGCCAGCACCCCGCGGGGGGGCTCGGGCGAGCAGTACTTC. It encodes CASTPRGGSGEQYF.

The CDR3 sequence: CASSSKTGNYGYTF. CDR3 in DNA: TGTGCCAGCAGCTCGAAGACAGGGAACTATGGCTACACCTTC. The gene calls are TRBV5-6 and TRBJ1-2; 7 bases are a match to TRBD1. Germline assignment: CDR1 SGHDT and CDR2 YYEEEE. J gave up 2 bases and V 3 bases, and 4 bases lay outside the gene matches. The CDR3 runs to 14 residues.

This chain joins TRBV5-1 and TRBJ2-1; 7 bases line up with TRBD2. The junction had 8 bases not matched to a gene; V was cut back by 2 bases and J by 0 bases. Germline loops: CDR1 SGHRS, CDR2 YFSETQ. There are 17 residues in the CDR3. The CDR3 coding sequence is TGCGCCAGCAGCTTAGTTGGTTCGGGGGGCTCCTACAATGAGCAGTTCTTC. It specifies CASSLVGSGGSYNEQFF. The whole variable domain, remainder taken from reference TRBV5-1 and TRBJ2-1, is KAGVTQTPRYLIKTRGQQVTLSCSPISGHRSVSWYQQTPGQGLQFLFEYFSETQRNKGNFPGRFSGRQFSNSRSEMNVSTLELGDSALYLCASSLVGSGGSYNEQFFGPGTRLTVL.

V gene TRBV18 combines with J gene TRBJ1-1; TRBD1 matches at 9 bases. The V and J ends lost 5 bases and 4 bases, in that order; junction bases with no gene match: 5. From germline, CDR1 is KGHSH and CDR2 LQKENI. This CDR3 spans 14 amino acids. In nucleotides, the CDR3 is TGTGCCAGCTCAAGGGACAGGGAAGGCACTGAAGCTTTCTTT. Translation gives CASSRDREGTEAFF.

The chain uses TRBV7-2 and TRBJ2-7; 8 nucleotides line up with TRBD2. CDR3 length equals 18 residues. Trimming cost V 4 bases and J 2 bases; bases outside gene matches: 16. The germline CDR1 and CDR2 sequences are SGHTA and FQGNSA. The CDR3 spells CASSSSPRDKRGTYEQYF. CDR3 bases: TGTGCCAGCAGCTCTTCCCCCAGGGATAAGCGGGGGACCTACGAGCAGTACTTC.

The genes are TRBV28 and TRBJ2-7; perhaps TRBD1 as D (6 bases). Germline V lookup: CDR1 MDHEN, CDR2 SYDVKM. The CDR3 is 15 residues long. Trimming shortened V by 5 bases and J by 0 bases, and 14 bases separated the two germline ends. CDR3 residues: CASSPLDRPSYEQYF. CDR3 DNA: TGTGCCAGCAGTCCTCTTGACAGGCCCTCCTACGAGCAGTACTTC.

V is TRBV23-1 and J is TRBJ2-3; D is unclear. TRBV23-1 is given ORF status, its function remaining uncertain. The CDR3 loop spans 13 amino acids. Deletions cut 0 bases from V and 6 bases from J, with 7 bases between. DNA of the CDR3: TGCGCCAGCAGTCAATCCGCGTGGGATACGCAGTATTTT. This codes for CASSQSAWDTQYF.

This chain links TRBV6-4 with TRBJ1-2; TRBD1 is a possible D gene (5 bases). V dropped 6 bases and J dropped 6 bases, with 8 bases sitting between them. Germline V lookup: CDR1 MRHNA, CDR2 SNTAGT. This CDR3 is 11 amino acids long. CDR3 in DNA: TGTGCCAGCAGGGGGCCGGATGGCTACACCTTC. Translating it yields CASRGPDGYTF.

This sequence joins TRBV11-2 and TRBJ2-7; D might be TRBD1 (6 bases). CDR1 and CDR2 (germline): SGHAT, FQNNGV. Trimming stripped 4 bases from V and 7 bases from J, with 17 bases between. The CDR3 spans 14 residues. CDR3 sequence (DNA): TGTGCCAGCAGCTCCCCGACACAGGGATGGGAGCAGTACTTC. Translated: CASSSPTQGWEQYF.

This sequence joins TRBV2 and TRBJ2-2, with TRBD2 matching over 7 bases. CDR1 SNHLY and CDR2 FYNNEI come from the germline V gene. The junction had 13 bases not matched to a gene; V was cut back by 4 bases and J by 5 bases. The CDR3 length is 17 residues. The CDR3 region has the DNA TGTGCCAGCAGTGCTCGGGGCGGGAGTCCGCCAACCGGGGAGCTGTTTTTT. Amino acids: CASSARGGSPPTGELFF. The variable domain in full, with the rest retrieved from reference TRBV2 and TRBJ2-2, is EPEVTQTPSHQVTQMGQEVILRCVPISNHLYFYWYRQILGQKVEFLVSFYNNEISEKSEIFDDQFSVERPDGSNFTLKIRSTKLEDSAMYFCASSARGGSPPTGELFFGEGSRLTVL.